This T cell receptor (beta chain) was recorded in a study of blood T cell repertoires in COVID-19. Study in general: Spain, Italy and the United States supplied samples that represented acute and convalescent COVID-19. Sources were T cells, B-cell-depleted T cells, or PBMCs; the material itself was cDNA or gDNA.

Original analysis: Researchers report that nucleated cell counts were estimated from reference gene primer amplification. Sequencing used immunoSEQ multiplex PCR; TCRdb keeps in-frame clones, though not all of them. The DNA was the basis for D and trimming; V, J and clone size are from that table. The table has approximately 250,000 clones, about 84% seen once. CDR3 size: 15 residues. The V segment lost 2 bases and the J segment 3 bases; nucleotides outside the gene matches: 2. Germline V lookup: CDR1 SGDLS, CDR2 YYNGEE. The source is a woman aged 80 or over with COVID-19, enrolled during active disease. The sequenced sample consisted of peripheral blood. The chain combines TRBV9 with TRBJ2-1; 10 bases are shared with TRBD1. CDR3: CASSVGQGDYNEQFF. The CDR3 DNA reads as TGTGCCAGCAGCGTCGGACAGGGGGACTACAATGAGCAGTTCTTC.